The T cell receptor (beta chain) described here comes from a study of immune heterogeneity within non-small cell lung tumors. Whole-study context: Of the tumors, several were squamous cell, about ten non-squamous, and 1 not otherwise specified.

Template material for each sample was 550 to 700 ng of bulk tumor genomic DNA. Biopsies, several per primary tumor and spaced far apart, were collected during surgery. Samples came from untreated patients having curative surgery for newly diagnosed non-small cell lung cancer. Notes on this clonotype: Its specificity is unknown.

V was clipped by 6 bases and J by 1 base, with 14 bases between them. This CDR3 contains 15 residues. The germline CDR1 and CDR2 sequences are SGHVS and FNYEAQ. Whole-study results and caveats: Recurrence of identical dominant CDR3 beta clonotypes was observed across intrapatient tumor sites, concomitant with site-unique high-frequency clones. Local T-cell clonality tracked moderately but significantly with local tumor mutational burden, giving an R of roughly 0.35. Each patient largely had their own distinct set of high-frequency T-cell receptor beta clonotypes.

It was with 32 V and 13 J primers that multiplex PCR amplified TCR beta CDR3. TCRdb re-analysed the multiplex PCR reads in MiXCR, keeping a single row per CDR3 protein. Here the sample spans around 19,000 distinct CDR3 sequences, roughly 30% being singletons. V is TRBV7-6 and J is TRBJ2-3; D gene uncertain. The clonotype originates from a man aged 35 to 55 with non-small cell lung cancer. Specimen: lung tumor tissue. The CDR3 DNA reads TGTGCCAGCAGTCTCCAGAACGCTCGCACAGATACGCAGTATTTT. Its translation is CASSLQNARTDTQYF.